The clone carrying this TCR beta chain occurred once. Its antigen remains unknown. Clones were read by immunoSEQ multiplex PCR, and TCRdb kept only the in-frame ones, dropping some. The data show tens of thousands of clones, about 94% seen once. These data come from a study of graft-versus-host responses after intestinal transplantation. Overall study context: Isolated intestinal, liver-intestinal, or multivisceral transplants had been given to the recipients. Each patient got anti-thymocyte globulin induction, then tacrolimus and steroids for around three years. General study findings and limits: GvH clones turned up in recipient marrow; some had shown up first in ileum or blood.

Germline lookup yields CDR1 ENHRY and CDR2 SYGVKD. With 11 bases removed from V and 2 bases from J, the gap between germline ends came to 12 bases. The CDR3 contains 13 residues. V gene TRBV10-3 combines with J gene TRBJ2-2; no clear D. The sequencing here drew on unstimulated CD8+ T cells sorted from spleen or lymph node cells, taken before intestinal transplant. The receptor was derived from a human donor who received an intestinal transplant. CDR3 sequence reads: CAFRRYNTGELFF. For the CDR3, the DNA is TGTGCCTTCCGACGTTACAACACCGGGGAGCTGTTTTTT.